This record looks at one T cell receptor beta chain sequence and its context. The target antigen is unknown. This entry is derived from a study of T-cell reconstitution after alpha-beta-depleted transplantation in children. Study-level points and caveats: The high TCRbeta diversity at day 60 in some patients came from surviving recipient T cells and thymic progenitors. Several hundred expanded graft clones reportedly gave rise to the alpha-beta T cells present about two months after transplant. T-cell counts and diversity were attributed mostly to newly produced T cells one year after transplant.

The CDR3 extends over 17 amino acids. Losses at the gene ends were 6 bases for V and 3 bases for J; bases not matched to a gene: 8. Unique molecular identifiers were incorporated during preparation of the TCRbeta library. TCRdb re-analysed the PCR reads in MiXCR, keeping a single row per CDR3 protein. Among around 31,000 distinct CDR3 sequences, roughly 6.5% were seen once, and the ten largest hold 25% to 30%. Sequenced here: peripheral blood, sampled 60 days after TCRalphabeta/CD19-depleted stem cell transplant. The genes are TRBV12-3 or TRBV12-4 and TRBJ2-1, with TRBD2 identical over 13 bases. This TCR was sampled from a child younger than two who had a stem cell transplant for acute myeloid leukemia, so the T cells may come from the graft donor. CDR3 nucleotides: TGTGCCAGCAGGGCACGGGGGACTAGCGGGATCTACAATGAGCAGTTCTTC. Its protein product is CASRARGTSGIYNEQFF.